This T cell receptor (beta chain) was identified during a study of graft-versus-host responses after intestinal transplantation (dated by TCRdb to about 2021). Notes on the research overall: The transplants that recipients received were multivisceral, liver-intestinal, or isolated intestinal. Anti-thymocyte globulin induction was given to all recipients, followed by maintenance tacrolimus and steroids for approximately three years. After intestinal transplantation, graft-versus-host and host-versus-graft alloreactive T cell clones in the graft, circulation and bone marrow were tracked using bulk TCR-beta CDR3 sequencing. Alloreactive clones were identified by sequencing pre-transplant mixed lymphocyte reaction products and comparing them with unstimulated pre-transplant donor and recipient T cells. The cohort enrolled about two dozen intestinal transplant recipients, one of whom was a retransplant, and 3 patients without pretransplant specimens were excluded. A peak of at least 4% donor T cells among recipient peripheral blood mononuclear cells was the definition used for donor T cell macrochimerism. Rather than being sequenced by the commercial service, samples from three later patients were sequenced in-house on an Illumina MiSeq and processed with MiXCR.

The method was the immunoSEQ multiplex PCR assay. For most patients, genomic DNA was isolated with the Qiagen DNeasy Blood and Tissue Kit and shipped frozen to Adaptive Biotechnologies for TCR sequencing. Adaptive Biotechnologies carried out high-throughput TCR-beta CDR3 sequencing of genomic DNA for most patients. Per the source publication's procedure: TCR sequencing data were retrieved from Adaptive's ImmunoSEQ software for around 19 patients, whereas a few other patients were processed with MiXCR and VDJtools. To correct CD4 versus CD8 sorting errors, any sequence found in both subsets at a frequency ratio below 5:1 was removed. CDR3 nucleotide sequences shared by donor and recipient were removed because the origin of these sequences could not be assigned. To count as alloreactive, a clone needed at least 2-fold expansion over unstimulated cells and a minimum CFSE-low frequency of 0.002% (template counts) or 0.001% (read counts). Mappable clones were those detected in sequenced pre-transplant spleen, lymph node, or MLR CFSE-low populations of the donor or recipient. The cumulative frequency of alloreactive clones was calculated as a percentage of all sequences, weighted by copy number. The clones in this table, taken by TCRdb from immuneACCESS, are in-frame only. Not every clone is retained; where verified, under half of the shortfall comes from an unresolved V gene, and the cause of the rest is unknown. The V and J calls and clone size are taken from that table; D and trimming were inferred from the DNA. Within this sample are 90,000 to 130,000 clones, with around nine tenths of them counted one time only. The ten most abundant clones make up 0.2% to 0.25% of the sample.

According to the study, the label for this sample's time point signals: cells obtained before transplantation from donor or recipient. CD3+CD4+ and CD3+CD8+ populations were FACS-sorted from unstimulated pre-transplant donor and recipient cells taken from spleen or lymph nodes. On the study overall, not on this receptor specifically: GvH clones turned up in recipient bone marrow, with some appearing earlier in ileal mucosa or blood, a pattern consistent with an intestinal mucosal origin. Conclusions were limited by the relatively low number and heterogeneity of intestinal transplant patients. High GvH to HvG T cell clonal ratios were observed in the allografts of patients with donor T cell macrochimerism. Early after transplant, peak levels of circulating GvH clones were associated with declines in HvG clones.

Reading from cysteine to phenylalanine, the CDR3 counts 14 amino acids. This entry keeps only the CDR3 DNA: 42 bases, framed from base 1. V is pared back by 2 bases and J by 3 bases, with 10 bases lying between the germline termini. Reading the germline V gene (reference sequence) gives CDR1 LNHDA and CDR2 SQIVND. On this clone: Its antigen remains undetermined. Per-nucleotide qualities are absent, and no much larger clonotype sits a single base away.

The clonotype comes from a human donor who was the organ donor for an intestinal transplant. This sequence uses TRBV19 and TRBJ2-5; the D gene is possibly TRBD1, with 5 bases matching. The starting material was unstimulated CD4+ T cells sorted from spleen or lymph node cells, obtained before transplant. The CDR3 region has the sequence CASSIRSGKETQYF. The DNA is TGTGCCAGTAGTATACGGTCAGGGAAAGAGACCCAGTACTTC.